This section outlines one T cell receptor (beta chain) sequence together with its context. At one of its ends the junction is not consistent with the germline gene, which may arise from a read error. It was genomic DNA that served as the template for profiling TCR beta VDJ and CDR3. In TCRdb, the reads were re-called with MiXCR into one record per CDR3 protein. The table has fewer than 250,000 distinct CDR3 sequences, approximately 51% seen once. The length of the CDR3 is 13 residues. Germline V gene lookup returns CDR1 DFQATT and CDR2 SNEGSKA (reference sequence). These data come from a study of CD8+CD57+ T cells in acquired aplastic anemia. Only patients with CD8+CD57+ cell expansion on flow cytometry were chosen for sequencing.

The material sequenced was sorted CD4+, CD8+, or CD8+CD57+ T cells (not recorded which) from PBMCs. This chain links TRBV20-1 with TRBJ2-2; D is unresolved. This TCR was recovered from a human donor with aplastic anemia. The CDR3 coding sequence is TGCGGTGCTAGAGCCCCACCCCCCGGGGAGCTGTTTTTT. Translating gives CGARAPPPGELFF.